The entry below describes one T cell receptor beta chain. The antigen is unknown. CDR1 and CDR2 from the germline V gene are LGHNT and FRNRAP. V shed 6 bases and J shed 0 bases, with 12 bases lying between them. This CDR3 has 15 residues. PCR employed 60 Vbeta and 13 Jbeta primers. This table comes from immunoSEQ multiplex PCR, and its TCRdb copy is limited to in-frame clones, with some not included. The sample has approximately 190,000 clones, 80% to 90% seen once. The sample belongs to a study of cytomegalovirus exposure and HLA in healthy donors. Study information: Drawn from HLA-typed donors, about 85 million unique TCRs were held in an early data release. Study observations and caveats: With high specificity and sensitivity, the classifier reportedly diagnosed cytomegalovirus status. A few chains tied to CMV proved CMV antigen-specific in vitro. Later analysis reportedly placed an Asian-associated ancestry cluster below the approximately 650-donor mean in N-insertions.

Sequencing was carried out using PBMCs. The receptor was derived from a man between 35 and 55 years old in good health and CMV-seropositive. V and J are TRBV12-5 and TRBJ1-5; no reliable D call. Here the CDR3 reads CASGPGGFSNQPQHF. The CDR3, as DNA: TGTGCTAGTGGGCCGGGAGGGTTTAGCAATCAGCCCCAGCATTTT.